This T cell receptor beta chain originates from a study of T cells expressing NK-cell markers. Turning to the study itself: Cells sorted as CD3+CD56+NKG2C+, CD3+CD56+NKG2C- and CD3+CD56-NKG2C+ T cells supplied the TCR beta repertoires. One of eight sequenced donors was HCMV-seronegative; the other seven were seropositive.

The CDR3 spans 15 residues. Looked up from germline, CDR1 is DFQATT and CDR2 is SNEGSKA (reference sequence). TCRdb reprocessed the 5' RACE reads; each CDR3 protein has one entry and no DNA is given. This sample's table reports 400,000 or so distinct CDR3 sequences. The receptor was derived from a woman between 50 and 59 years old in good health. Sequences were obtained from blood T cells: a sorted CD56 or NKG2C T cell subset, CD4+ or CD8+ T cells, or bulk PBMC T cells (not recorded which). The chain uses TRBV20-1 and TRBJ1-2. This CDR3 reads CSASAGMEGSYGYTF.